This T cell receptor beta chain originates from a study of blood T cell repertoires in COVID-19. Profiled with immunoSEQ multiplex PCR; TCRdb holds only in-frame clones, not every one. The table has 70,000 to 85,000 clones, around 80% seen once. The CDR3 has 13 residues. V was trimmed by 2 bases and J by 8 bases, leaving 10 bases between them. Germline CDR1 is SGHDT and CDR2 is YYEEEE. The chain is built from TRBV5-6 and TRBJ1-4; D unresolved. Sample: peripheral blood. The TCR originated in a woman at least 80 years old with acute or convalescent COVID-19. The CDR3 DNA sequence: TGTGCCAGCAGCTTAATGTCACAAGAAAAACTGTTTTTT. This sequence encodes CASSLMSQEKLFF.